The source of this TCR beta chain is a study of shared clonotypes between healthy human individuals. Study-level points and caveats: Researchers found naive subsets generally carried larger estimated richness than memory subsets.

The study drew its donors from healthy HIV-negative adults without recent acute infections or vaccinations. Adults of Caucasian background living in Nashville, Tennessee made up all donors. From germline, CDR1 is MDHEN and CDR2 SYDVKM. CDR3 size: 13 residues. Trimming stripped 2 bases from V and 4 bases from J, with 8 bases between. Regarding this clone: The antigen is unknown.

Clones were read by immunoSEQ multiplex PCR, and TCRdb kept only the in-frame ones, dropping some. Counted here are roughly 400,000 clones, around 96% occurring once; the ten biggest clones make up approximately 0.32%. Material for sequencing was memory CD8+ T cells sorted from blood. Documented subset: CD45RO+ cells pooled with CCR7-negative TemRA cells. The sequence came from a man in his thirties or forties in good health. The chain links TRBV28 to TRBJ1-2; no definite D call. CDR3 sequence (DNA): TGTGCCAGCAGTTTAGATGGGATCTATGGCTACACCTTC. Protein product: CASSLDGIYGYTF.